A selection of T cell receptor beta chains follows, all from one sample in a study of T cell repertoires in cytomegalovirus infection. TCRdb ran MiXCR on the reads and lists one entry per CDR3 protein. The sample lists 680,000 or so distinct CDR3 sequences; 35% to 45% were seen once. Sequencing used PBMCs. Every receptor here comes from a human donor in good health (CMV status not recorded). Some clones in this sample may be carry-over from other donors' samples. CDR3s include the opening cysteine and the closing phenylalanine or tryptophan. A D gene is named only where the DNA matches it firmly. Size values are once, few and many counts, or a class for expanded clones, and some rows have none.

d_call	clone_size	j_call	v_call	cdr3_aa	cdr3_nt
.	.	TRBJ1-2	TRBV6-2/TRBV6-3	CASRGGQFYGYTF	TGTGCCAGCAGAGGCGGACAGTTCTATGGCTACACCTTC
.	.	TRBJ1-3	TRBV6-1	CASSDESRGSTIYF	TGTGCCAGCAGTGACGAGTCGCGGGGCAGCACCATATATTTT
.	.	TRBJ2-1	TRBV3-1	CASSHVQGKGNEQFF	TGTGCCAGCAGCCATGTGCAGGGTAAGGGGAATGAGCAGTTCTTC
TRBD1	.	TRBJ1-1	TRBV28	CASSLRPWTGGRTEAFF	TGTGCCAGCAGTTTACGCCCGTGGACAGGGGGTAGGACTGAAGCTTTCTTT
.	few	TRBJ2-7	TRBV7-2	CASSFAGSAYF	TGTGCCAGCAGCTTTGCGGGGTCGGCGTACTTC
.	.	TRBJ1-5	TRBV6-1	CASSVTYSNQPQHF	TGTGCCAGCAGTGTCACTTATAGCAATCAGCCCCAGCATTTT
.	.	TRBJ2-2	TRBV12-3/TRBV12-4	CASSPGNGVNTGELFF	TGTGCCAGCAGCCCGGGTAATGGGGTGAACACCGGGGAGCTGTTTTTT
.	many	TRBJ2-7	TRBV7-2	CASSLWSIGDYEQYF	TGTGCCAGCAGCTTATGGTCGATTGGGGACTACGAGCAGTACTTC
.	few	TRBJ1-5	TRBV7-2	CASSSGPPTYQPQHF	TGTGCCAGCAGCTCGGGGCCACCTACCTATCAGCCCCAGCATTTT
TRBD1	.	TRBJ2-7	TRBV4-1	CASSQGDSLSTYEQYF	TGCGCCAGCAGCCAAGGGGACAGCCTGTCAACCTACGAGCAGTACTTC
TRBD2	.	TRBJ2-7	TRBV12-3/TRBV12-4	CASGTSGAAYEQYF	TGTGCCAGCGGAACTAGCGGAGCTGCCTACGAGCAGTACTTC
.	few	TRBJ1-1	TRBV7-9	CASSLKVGYTEAFF	TGTGCCAGCAGCTTAAAGGTGGGGTACACTGAAGCTTTCTTT
.	few	TRBJ1-2	TRBV28	CASSLRPSNYGYTF	TGTGCCAGCAGTTTAAGACCATCTAACTATGGCTACACCTTC
.	many	TRBJ2-3	TRBV6-1	CASSGVGWSDTQYF	TGTGCCAGCAGTGGAGTGGGGTGGTCAGATACGCAGTATTTT
.	.	TRBJ2-7	TRBV3-1	CASSQGQSSWGF	TGTGCCAGCAGCCAAGGACAGTCGAGCTGGGGGTTC
.	.	TRBJ1-4	TRBV28	CASSLSNPNEKLFF	TGTGCCAGCAGTTTATCCAACCCTAATGAAAAACTGTTTTTT
TRBD1	many	TRBJ2-2	TRBV7-2	CASGRQGTLTGELFF	TGTGCCAGCGGACGACAGGGGACACTCACCGGGGAGCTGTTTTTT
TRBD1	.	TRBJ2-2	TRBV5-4	CASSSGQSGGELFF	TGTGCCAGCAGCTCGGGACAGAGTGGCGGGGAGCTGTTTTTT
TRBD1	.	TRBJ2-5	TRBV28	CASSRGQGRPQYF	TGTGCCAGCAGCCGGGGACAGGGCCGTCCCCAGTACTTC
.	many	TRBJ2-5	TRBV7-2	CASSLAASRIETQYF	TGTGCCAGCAGCTTAGCGGCCTCGCGCATCGAGACCCAGTACTTC
.	.	TRBJ1-5	TRBV7-8	CASSSQGYNQPQHF	TGTGCCAGCAGCTCGCAGGGTTACAATCAGCCCCAGCATTTT
TRBD1	.	TRBJ1-1	TRBV6-1	CASGDRGTPPEAFF	TGTGCCAGCGGCGACAGGGGGACCCCCCCTGAAGCTTTCTTT
.	many	TRBJ2-6	TRBV7-2	CASRRLLGANVLTF	TGTGCCAGCAGACGACTGCTTGGGGCCAACGTCCTGACTTTC
TRBD2	.	TRBJ2-1	TRBV6-6	CASSRLGSGSSSYNEQFF	TGTGCCAGCAGCCGCCTAGGTAGCGGGTCTAGCTCCTACAATGAGCAGTTCTTC
.	.	TRBJ2-5	TRBV10-2	CASWIGLPLGGGDLPQETQYF	TGCGCCAGCTGGATCGGTTTACCTCTCGGTGGCGGGGATCTACCACAAGAGACCCAGTACTTC
TRBD1	.	TRBJ1-2	TRBV12-3/TRBV12-4	CASSHRDSNRRGYGYTF	TGTGCCAGCAGTCACCGGGACAGTAATCGCCGAGGCTATGGCTACACCTTC
TRBD2	few	TRBJ2-7	TRBV28	CASRYGAGGPYEQYF	TGTGCCAGCAGGTACGGGGCGGGAGGGCCGTACGAGCAGTACTTC
.	.	TRBJ2-2	TRBV5-4	CASRERRNSNTGELFF	TGTGCCAGCAGGGAACGGCGTAATTCGAACACCGGGGAGCTGTTTTTT
.	many	TRBJ2-5	TRBV10-2	CASRDAKETQYF	TGCGCCAGCCGGGACGCTAAAGAGACCCAGTACTTC
TRBD1	.	TRBJ1-1	TRBV7-9	CASHGQGNTEAFF	TGTGCCAGCCATGGACAGGGGAACACTGAAGCTTTCTTT
.	.	TRBJ2-1	TRBV25-1	CASSLSGNHNEQFF	TGTGCCAGCAGTTTGTCCGGGAATCACAATGAGCAGTTCTTC
.	few	TRBJ1-5	TRBV6-1	CASGLQPQHF	TGTGCCAGCGGATTACAGCCCCAGCATTTT
.	.	TRBJ2-3	TRBV11-2	CASSLRIADTQYF	TGTGCCAGCAGCTTACGGATAGCCGACACGCAGTATTTT
.	.	TRBJ2-2	TRBV7-3	CASSPTDTGELFF	TGTGCCAGCAGCCCCACCGACACCGGGGAGCTGTTTTTT
TRBD1	.	TRBJ1-4	TRBV12-3/TRBV12-4	CASSRLPTGGREKLFF	TGTGCCAGCAGTCGACTACCGACAGGGGGACGTGAAAAACTGTTTTTT
.	.	TRBJ1-5	TRBV2	CASSERGMGNQPQHF	TGTGCCAGCAGTGAACGGGGGATGGGCAATCAGCCCCAGCATTTT
TRBD2	few	TRBJ2-1	TRBV10-3	CAISAWASGDYNEQFF	TGTGCCATCAGTGCTTGGGCTAGCGGGGACTACAATGAGCAGTTCTTC
TRBD1	few	TRBJ1-2	TRBV7-2	CASSLAPTGDRYGYTF	TGTGCCAGCAGCTTAGCGCCCACAGGGGATCGCTATGGCTACACCTTC
.	few	TRBJ2-7	TRBV7-2	CASSLYPSGVPEQYF	TGTGCCAGCAGCTTATATCCGTCCGGCGTACCCGAGCAGTACTTC
.	.	TRBJ2-1	TRBV5-1	CASSLWVGANEQFF	TGCGCCAGCAGCTTGTGGGTAGGGGCCAATGAGCAGTTCTTC
TRBD2	many	TRBJ2-1	TRBV7-2	CASSLGLAGGHNEQFF	TGTGCCAGCAGCTTAGGGCTAGCGGGAGGGCACAATGAGCAGTTCTTC
.	.	TRBJ2-2	TRBV20-1	CSARRVVAGELFF	TGCAGTGCTAGAAGGGTAGTCGCCGGGGAGCTGTTTTTT
.	.	TRBJ1-5	TRBV20-1	CSARAETGTQHF	TGCAGTGCTAGAGCCGAGACGGGAACCCAGCATTTT
.	.	TRBJ1-1	TRBV7-2	CASSFSPGGTEAFF	TGTGCCAGCAGCTTTTCGCCCGGGGGCACTGAAGCTTTCTTT
.	.	TRBJ2-7	TRBV12-3/TRBV12-4	CASSTRTDRLYEQYF	TGTGCCAGCAGTACCAGAACAGACAGACTCTACGAGCAGTACTTC
.	few	TRBJ1-5	TRBV19	CASALTGTFHSNQPQHF	TGTGCCAGTGCCCTTACTGGGACCTTCCATAGCAATCAGCCCCAGCATTTT
.	few	TRBJ2-3	TRBV12-3/TRBV12-4	CASSFAGSTDTQYF	TGTGCCAGCAGTTTCGCGGGATCCACAGATACGCAGTATTTT
TRBD1	.	TRBJ1-2	TRBV5-5	CASSLADRDSNGYTF	TGTGCCAGCAGCTTGGCAGACCGGGACAGTAATGGCTACACCTTC
.	.	TRBJ2-7	TRBV20-1	CSARDSGVHEQYF	TGCAGTGCTAGAGATTCAGGGGTCCACGAGCAGTACTTC
.	.	TRBJ1-1	TRBV7-9	CASSLLSEAFF	TGTGCCAGCAGCTTACTCTCTGAAGCTTTCTTT
.	few	TRBJ1-1	TRBV12-3/TRBV12-4	CASSPVGTEAFF	TGTGCCAGCAGCCCCGTGGGCACTGAAGCTTTCTTT
TRBD1	many	TRBJ1-2	TRBV7-2	CASSSTGGEDYGYTF	TGTGCCAGCAGCTCCACAGGGGGCGAGGACTATGGCTACACCTTC